These 7 T cell receptor beta chains were sequenced from one sample in a study of OX40 agonist ivuxolimab in advanced cancers. Sequencing was performed with immunoSEQ multiplex PCR; in TCRdb, only in-frame clones are kept and a portion is missing. In the table there are tens of thousands of clones, roughly 90% of which are singletons. The sample was CD4+ or CD8+ T cells sorted from blood, taken in a trial of the OX40 agonist ivuxolimab. These receptors were taken from an adult with an advanced solid tumor such as melanoma, head and neck, liver or kidney cancer.

The gene calls are TRBV6-1 and TRBJ1-5; 9 bases map to TRBD1. Unmatched junction bases numbered 5, after V lost 3 bases and J lost 5 bases. The CDR3 runs to 15 residues. The germline CDR1 and CDR2 sequences are MNHNS and SASEGT. CDR3 sequence: CASSEGTGWDQPQHF. The CDR3 bases are TGTGCCAGCAGTGAGGGGACAGGGTGGGATCAGCCCCAGCATTTT.

This clone is medium-sized. V usage is TRBV5-4 and J usage is TRBJ2-7, with D hard to call. Germline lookup yields CDR1 SGHNT and CDR2 YYREEE (reference sequence). This CDR3 contains 13 residues. V lost 0 bases and J 4 bases, leaving 8 bases between the germline ends. CDR3 nucleotide sequence: TGTGCCAGCAGCTTGGAACAATCTTACGAGCAGTACTTC. It specifies CASSLEQSYEQYF.

J is TRBJ2-2 and V is TRBV19, with TRBD2 matching over 7 bases. This CDR3 comprises 17 residues. The germline V gene encodes CDR1 LNHDA and CDR2 SQIVND (reference sequence). With 5 bases clipped from V and 3 bases from J, the junction kept 12 bases outside the gene matches. CDR3 in amino acids: CASSGDRDYQYTGELFF. The DNA for the CDR3 is TGTGCCAGTAGTGGGGACCGGGACTATCAGTACACCGGGGAGCTGTTTTTT.

The chain carries TRBV4-2 and TRBJ2-3; no clear D gene. The CDR3 totals 16 residues. The germline V and J ends were trimmed by 0 bases and 2 bases, with 12 bases remaining between them. Germline lookup yields CDR1 LGHNA and CDR2 YNFKEQ. CDR3 nucleotide sequence: TGTGCCAGCAGCCAAGAGGAGAAGGCCCACACAGATACGCAGTATTTT. It specifies CASSQEEKAHTDTQYF.

This chain connects TRBV4-3 to TRBJ2-2; maybe TRBD2 (6 bases). The CDR3 has 16 residues. From germline, CDR1 is LGHNA and CDR2 YSLEER. The V gene lost 0 bases and the J gene lost 6 bases, with 14 bases spanning the gap. This CDR3 reads CASSQDRVGGSGELFF. CDR3 DNA sequence: TGCGCCAGCAGCCAAGATCGGGTAGGAGGGTCCGGGGAGCTGTTTTTT.

This chain links TRBV7-9 with TRBJ2-7; D is unresolved. Germline CDR1 reads SEHNR; CDR2 reads FQNEAQ (reference sequence). With 1 base removed from V and 4 bases from J, the gap between germline ends came to 5 bases. This CDR3 spans 12 amino acids. This CDR3 reads CASSLVPYEQYF. CDR3 nucleotides: TGTGCCAGCAGCTTAGTCCCATACGAGCAGTACTTC.

The V gene is TRBV10-3, the J gene TRBJ2-5, with a tentative D call TRBD2 (5 bases). The germline V gene has CDR1 ENHRY and CDR2 SYGVKD. With 2 bases removed from V and 0 bases from J, the gap between germline ends came to 7 bases. CDR3 length: 14 residues. The CDR3 loop reads CAISEVGNQETQYF. The DNA for the CDR3 is TGTGCCATCAGTGAGGTCGGGAACCAAGAGACCCAGTACTTC.